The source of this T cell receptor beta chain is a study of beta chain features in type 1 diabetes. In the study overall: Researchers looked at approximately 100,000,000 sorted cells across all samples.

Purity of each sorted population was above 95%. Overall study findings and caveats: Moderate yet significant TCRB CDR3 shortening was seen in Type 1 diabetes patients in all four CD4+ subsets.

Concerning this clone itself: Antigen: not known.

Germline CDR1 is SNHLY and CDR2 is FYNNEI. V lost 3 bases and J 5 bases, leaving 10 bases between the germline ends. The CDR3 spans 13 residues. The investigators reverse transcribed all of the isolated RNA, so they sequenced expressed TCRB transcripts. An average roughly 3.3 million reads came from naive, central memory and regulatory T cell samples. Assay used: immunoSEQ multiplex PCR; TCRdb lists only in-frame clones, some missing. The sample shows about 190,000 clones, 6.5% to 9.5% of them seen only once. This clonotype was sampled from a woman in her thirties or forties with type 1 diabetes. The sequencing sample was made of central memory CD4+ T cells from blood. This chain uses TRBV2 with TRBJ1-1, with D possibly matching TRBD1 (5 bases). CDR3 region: CASSEAGQTEAFF. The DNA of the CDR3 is TGTGCCAGCAGTGAGGCAGGGCAAACTGAAGCTTTCTTT.